This paragraph covers one T cell receptor beta chain sequence. No antigen is known for it. One base away there is no much larger clone; base qualities are not given. The sample is drawn from a study of T cell responses to AZD1222 COVID-19 vaccine (dated by TCRdb to the early 2020s). About the investigation overall: TCR sequencing was performed for 230 to 250 trial participants, of whom about 200 were given two doses of AZD1222 and around 25 were given two doses of MenACWY control vaccine. Trial participants were enrolled into age subgroups of 18-55, 56-69 and 70-plus years, which contained around 140, 26 and 57 TCR-sequenced participants, respectively. Study-level results and caveats: Because no samples from the day 14 peak response were available, repertoires could be characterized only after the peak T cell response. Conclusions about previously exposed vaccinees are limited, since just 5 to 7 AZD1222 recipients were seropositive for SARS-CoV-2 at baseline. Participants were mostly white British and included more females than males, and it was suggested by the authors that clonal diversity may have been underestimated. In the small 56-69-year group, the increase in depth fell short of significance, most likely because of low power. Nearly half of unique spike-specific TCRs reportedly recognized epitopes outside regions mutated in the B.1.351 and B.1.1.7 variants. After two AZD1222 doses, both the breadth and the depth of spike-specific TCRs were significantly higher than at day 0 and than in MenACWY recipients. The vaccine-associated CD4 TCRs covered the entire spike protein, and the dominant responses fell in regions 160-218 and 743-854.

This sample's time point label indicates: about 28 days (+/-7) after the second vaccine dose. AZD1222 recipients given second doses at about 4 weeks or at about 12 weeks were pooled, since spike-specific TCR depth and breadth were not found to differ between the two schedules. Vaccinee samples came from UK trials COV001 and COV002, including a single-blind randomized controlled phase 2/3 trial of AZD1222 (ChAdOx1 nCoV-19) in healthy adults. For TCRbeta chain sequencing, PBMC samples from trial participants were taken at day 0 and at day 28 after the second dose. The CDR3 regions of human TCRbeta chains were analyzed by immunosequencing. From the authors' description of their analysis: Repertoire TCRs were checked for matches against a reference library of SARS-CoV-2-specific TCRs that had been generated using the MIRA antigen-specificity platform. Breadth was defined as the fraction of unique TCRs that were SARS-CoV-2-associated. Depth was defined as the fraction of total T cells that were SARS-CoV-2-associated. Each spike-specific TCR was assigned to its reactive spike region and to a CD4 or CD8 class using the MIRA data. Log10-transformed breadth and depth values were compared by one-way ANOVA with Sidak's multiple comparisons tests. TCRdb holds this immuneACCESS table with in-frame rearrangements only. Some clones are missing; in checked studies, unresolved V genes explain under half, and the rest has no known cause. D and trimming come from the DNA, and the V and J calls and clone size come from that table. Across this sample there are around 65,000 clones, with around 82% seen only once. In total, the top ten clones hold 20% to 30% of the sample.

At the junction V is shortened by 1 base and J by 5 bases, with 6 bases in between. The CDR3 holds 13 amino acids from the cysteine to the phenylalanine. Only the CDR3 DNA stays, 39 bases, in frame from base 1. The CDR1 and CDR2 encoded by the germline V gene (reference sequence) are LNHDA and SQIVND. The starting material was peripheral blood, obtained 28 days after the second AZD1222 dose. The receptor chain draws on TRBV19 and TRBJ1-5; the D gene lacks a confident call. The sequence derives from an adult who received the AZD1222 COVID-19 vaccine. Here the CDR3 is given as CASSIGRDQPQHF. In nucleotides, the sequence is TGTGCCAGTAGTATAGGGAGGGATCAGCCCCAGCATTTT.